The entry that follows covers one T cell receptor (beta chain) sequence. Authors' data handling: Estimates of nucleated cell counts were drawn from the amplification of reference gene primers. Method: immunoSEQ multiplex PCR; TCRdb's copy keeps in-frame clones and lacks some. V, J and clone size were drawn from that table, and D and trimming were deduced from the DNA. The table includes 270,000 or so clones, nearly 90% detected once. This record comes from a study of blood T cell repertoires in COVID-19. Study in general: COVID-19 samples from acute and convalescent phases originated in the United States, Italy and Spain. PBMCs, B-cell-depleted T cells, or T cells provided the cDNA or gDNA that made up the material.

This sequence was found in a woman in her thirties or forties who had recovered from COVID-19. Material for sequencing was peripheral blood.

Here the CDR3 reads CASNSQGLNTGELFF. In DNA, the CDR3 is TGTGCCAGCAACTCACAGGGGCTTAACACCGGGGAGCTGTTTTTT. The chain links TRBV5-4 to TRBJ2-2, with 7 positions matching TRBD1. This CDR3 contains 15 residues. V was clipped by 6 bases and J by 2 bases; unmatched bases: 7. The germline V gene has CDR1 SGHNT and CDR2 YYREEE (reference sequence).